This T cell receptor (beta chain) was recorded in a study of early T cells in non-severe SARS-CoV-2 infection. Study as a whole: Sequencing was performed on bulk RNA from unsorted whole blood, leaving chains unpaired. Points from the study as a whole: Anti-spike CD8 responses were favored by VDJdb matching, which missed private and CD4 specificities.

The CDR3 consists of 16 residues. Germline V gene data show CDR1 as SQVTM and CDR2 as ANQGSEA. V lost 0 bases to trimming and J lost 7 bases, with 19 bases between them. In its sample, this clonotype was seen a few times. The antigen is undetermined. Attached unique molecular identifiers marked individual cDNA molecules. TCRdb re-called the 5' RACE reads through MiXCR, storing one row per CDR3 protein. The repertoire holds about 45,000 distinct CDR3 sequences, with 11% as singletons. The genes are TRBV29-1 and TRBJ2-1; no clear D gene. Sample: whole blood. The receptor comes from an adult who was a healthcare worker with PCR-confirmed SARS-CoV-2 infection or an uninfected control (not recorded which). CDR3 nucleotides: TGCAGCGTTGAAGATATTGTTAGCTGGACGGAGAATGAGCAGTTCTTC. Protein: CSVEDIVSWTENEQFF.